The next 26 T cell receptor beta chains were all read from a single sample in a study of blood T cell repertoires in COVID-19. Assay used: immunoSEQ multiplex PCR; TCRdb lists only in-frame clones, some missing. The table includes about 180,000 clones, roughly nine tenths detected once. Sequencing was carried out using peripheral blood. These receptors were obtained from a young man who had recovered from COVID-19.

V and J are TRBV19 and TRBJ1-4, with a weak D call TRBD1 (6 bases). The CDR3 covers 15 residues. The V end lost 9 bases, the J end lost 5 bases, and 19 bases lay between the germline ends. Germline V gene data show CDR1 as LNHDA and CDR2 as SQIVND (reference sequence). CDR3 DNA: TGTGCCAGCCATTCTTTGGGGGCGAAAAATGAAAAACTGTTTTTT. This translates into CASHSLGAKNEKLFF.

The rearrangement joins TRBV27 to TRBJ1-2; D is perhaps TRBD1 (5 bases). Trimming took 4 bases from V and 8 from J, leaving 14 bases between them. This CDR3 is built from 13 residues. CDR1 MNHEY and CDR2 SMNVEV come from the germline V gene (reference sequence). CDR3 sequence: CASSSPTGGGYTF. For the CDR3, the DNA is TGTGCCAGCAGTTCCCCCACAGGCGGCGGCTACACCTTC.

This clone was counted only a few times. The chain is built from TRBV6-5 and TRBJ2-5; D remains ambiguous. The germline V gene encodes CDR1 MNHEY and CDR2 SVGAGI. V was pared by 3 bases and J by 4 bases, with 15 bases between. The CDR3 runs to 15 residues. The CDR3 loop reads CASSYGSSHRETQYF. The CDR3 nucleotides read TGTGCCAGCAGTTATGGCTCCTCCCATCGAGAGACCCAGTACTTC.

This chain connects TRBV18 to TRBJ2-5; D might be TRBD1 (5 bases). The CDR3 totals 15 residues. Germline V gives CDR1 KGHSH, CDR2 LQKENI. Between the trimmed V and J ends, which lost 4 bases and 1 base, there was a span of 13 bases. CDR3 sequence reads: CASSHRRHLQETQYF. The CDR3 DNA follows: TGTGCCAGCTCACACAGGCGACACCTCCAAGAGACCCAGTACTTC. The variable domain in full, completed from reference TRBV18 and TRBJ2-5, reads NAGVMQNPRHLVRRRGQEARLRCSPMKGHSHVYWYRQLPEEGLKFMVYLQKENIIDESGMPKERFSAEFPKEGPSILRIQQVVRGDSAAYFCASSHRRHLQETQYFGPGTRLLVL.

The chain couples TRBV18 to TRBJ2-7; D unresolved. Deletions cut 6 bases from V and 0 bases from J, with 12 bases between. The CDR3 consists of 14 residues. Germline loops: CDR1 KGHSH, CDR2 LQKENI. This chain's CDR3 is CASSPKSRSYEQYF. The CDR3 DNA reads as TGTGCCAGCTCCCCCAAAAGCCGCTCCTACGAGCAGTACTTC.

This chain uses TRBV28 with TRBJ2-1, with D possibly matching TRBD2 (6 bases). The germline V and J ends were trimmed by 6 bases and 6 bases, with 21 bases remaining between them. Germline V gene sequence: CDR1 MDHEN, CDR2 SYDVKM. The CDR3 loop spans 16 amino acids. The CDR3 nucleotides are TGTGCCAGCAGACTTCGGGGGTATCCCCGGGGCAATGAGCAGTTCTTC. Its protein product is CASRLRGYPRGNEQFF.

The gene calls are TRBV5-6 and TRBJ2-4, with 7 positions matching TRBD2. The CDR3 is made up of 18 amino acids. The V and J ends lost 3 bases and 2 bases, in that order; junction bases with no gene match: 14. Germline CDR1 SGHDT, CDR2 YYEEEE. The CDR3 sequence is CASSWRGGRAGTKNIQYF. The CDR3 DNA reads as TGTGCCAGCAGCTGGCGTGGAGGGAGGGCCGGGACCAAAAACATTCAGTACTTC.

This sequence joins TRBV5-1 and TRBJ2-1; no clear D. The germline V gene has CDR1 SGHRS and CDR2 YFSETQ. Between the trimmed V and J ends, which lost 4 bases and 5 bases, there was a span of 16 bases. This CDR3 is built from 15 residues. The CDR3 coding sequence is TGCGCCAGCAGCACGGCCGGAACTAACAACAATGAGCAGTTCTTC. This codes for CASSTAGTNNNEQFF.

Of note for this clone: One end of the junction varies from germline; a read error may be responsible. The chain uses TRBV7-2 and TRBJ1-2; 8 bases map to TRBD1. The CDR3 runs to 16 residues. Germline V gene lookup returns CDR1 SGHTA and CDR2 FQGNSA. The CDR3 DNA reads as TGTGCCAGCAGCCCAGACCCCGTGACAGGGGACTACGGCTACACCTTC. It specifies CASSPDPVTGDYGYTF.

The table lists this clone with a count of one. The rearrangement links TRBV13 to TRBJ2-2; 8 nucleotides align to TRBD2. The CDR3 loop spans 15 amino acids. CDR1 is PRHDT, CDR2 FYEKMQ, per germline (reference sequence). The J segment lost 3 bases and the V segment lost 2 bases, leaving 2 bases of the junction unmatched. CDR3 nucleotides: TGTGCCAGCAGCTTAATAGCGGGACACACCGGGGAGCTGTTTTTT. Its translation is CASSLIAGHTGELFF.

V usage is TRBV27 and J usage is TRBJ2-5, with 7 bases fitting TRBD1. V gave up 5 bases and J gave up 2 bases; unmatched junction bases: 8. The CDR3 extends over 15 amino acids. Germline V gene lookup returns CDR1 MNHEY and CDR2 SMNVEV (reference sequence). CDR3 bases: TGTGCCAGCAGTCTTCAGGGACAGCTACAAGAGACCCAGTACTTC. It yields the protein CASSLQGQLQETQYF.

There are a few counts of this clone. The chain uses TRBV6-2 or TRBV6-3 and TRBJ1-5; D is unresolved. CDR3 length: 14 amino acids. V was pared by 6 bases and J by 4 bases, with 13 bases between. Germline assignment: CDR1 MNHEY and CDR2 SVGEGT. DNA for the CDR3: TGTGCCAGCAGCCCGGCCGGAGAGAATCAGCCCCAGCATTTT. As protein: CASSPAGENQPQHF.

The chain employs TRBV7-2 and TRBJ2-1, with a possible D match to TRBD1 (5 bases). CDR1 is SGHTA and CDR2 is FQGNSA in the germline V gene. The CDR3 runs to 14 residues. V lost 6 bases, J lost 4 bases, and 13 bases lay in between. CDR3 bases: TGTGCCAGCAGACAAGACAGACTGTACAATGAGCAGTTCTTC. Its protein product is CASRQDRLYNEQFF.

The rearrangement uses TRBV7-2 and TRBJ1-5; 8 nucleotides align to TRBD1. The trim removed 3 bases at V and 7 bases at J, leaving 8 bases unmatched. Germline loops: CDR1 SGHTA, CDR2 FQGNSA. The CDR3 spans 15 residues. CDR3 sequence: CASSFFRTGKQPQHF. The DNA for the CDR3 is TGTGCCAGCAGCTTTTTTCGGACAGGGAAGCAGCCCCAGCATTTT.

The chain couples TRBV9 to TRBJ1-4; maybe TRBD1 (5 bases). Germline CDR1 reads SGDLS; CDR2 reads YYNGEE. V lost 4 bases, J lost 8 bases, and 9 bases lay in between. This CDR3 is built from 12 residues. The CDR3 sequence is CASSPQGEKLFF. The CDR3 region has the DNA TGTGCCAGCAGCCCCCAGGGCGAAAAACTGTTTTTT.

The CDR3 spells CASSFRGADNEQFF. CDR3 DNA sequence: TGTGCCAGCAGCTTTCGCGGGGCAGACAATGAGCAGTTCTTC. V gene TRBV3-1 (or the pseudogene TRBV3-2) combines with J gene TRBJ2-1; TRBD2 is a possible D gene (6 bases). The CDR3 contains 14 residues. Germline values: CDR1 LGHDT, CDR2 YNNKEL (reference sequence). Trimming took 5 bases from V and 5 from J, leaving 13 bases between them.

The chain recombines TRBV19 with TRBJ2-3; TRBD2 agrees at 15 bases. The J segment lost 7 bases and the V segment lost 4 bases, leaving 12 bases of the junction unmatched. The CDR3 totals 18 residues. Per the germline V gene, CDR1 is LNHDA and CDR2 is SQIVND (reference sequence). Written as DNA, the CDR3 is TGTGCCAGTAGTACCGCCGGACTAGCGGGAGGGCCTACCTATACGCAGTATTTT. Protein product: CASSTAGLAGGPTYTQYF.

The V gene is TRBV28, the J gene TRBJ2-1; maybe TRBD1 (6 bases). Germline values: CDR1 MDHEN, CDR2 SYDVKM. The CDR3 is 14 residues long. V was trimmed by 7 bases and J by 9 bases, leaving 19 bases between them. The CDR3 protein is CASNQLQGVGEQFF. DNA for the CDR3: TGTGCCAGCAACCAATTACAGGGAGTCGGTGAGCAGTTCTTC. Looking up the rest from reference TRBV28 and TRBJ2-1 gives the full variable domain: DVKVTQSSRYLVKRTGEKVFLECVQDMDHENMFWYRQDPGLGLRLIYFSYDVKMKEKGDIPEGYSVSREKKERFSLILESASTNQTSMYLCASNQLQGVGEQFFGPGTRLTVL.

This chain connects TRBV6-2 or TRBV6-3 to TRBJ1-6; D remains ambiguous. V gave up 3 bases and J gave up 9 bases, with 15 bases separating them. The CDR3 sequence is 15 residues long. The V gene's germline CDR1 is MNHEY and CDR2 SVGEGT. The CDR3 DNA follows: TGTGCCAGCAGTTATCGTCCAACAGTGGTTTCACCCCTCCACTTT. Its translation: CASSYRPTVVSPLHF.

The rearrangement uses TRBV6-6 and TRBJ2-1; D possibly corresponds to TRBD2 (7 bases). CDR1 and CDR2 from the germline V gene are MNHNY and SVGAGI (reference sequence). V shed 2 bases and J shed 8 bases, with 19 bases lying between them. The CDR3 covers 16 residues. As DNA, the CDR3 is TGTGCCAGCAGTTACGGGGGCGGGGGCCTTGGGGATGAGCAGTTCTTC. Residues: CASSYGGGGLGDEQFF.

This chain uses TRBV6-5 with TRBJ1-6, with TRBD1 matching 10 bases. In germline, CDR1 is MNHEY, CDR2 SVGAGI. V lost 6 bases to trimming and J lost 8 bases; unmatched junction nucleotides: 7. The CDR3 is 15 amino acids. Here the CDR3 DNA reads TGTGCCAGCAGCCCCAGACAGGGGGCATATTCACCCCTCCACTTT. Its protein is CASSPRQGAYSPLHF.

The V gene is TRBV6-4, the J gene TRBJ1-2; 7 positions agree with TRBD1. The CDR3 has 14 residues. J was trimmed by 8 bases and V by 4 bases; bases with no gene match: 10. Germline CDR1 MRHNA, CDR2 SNTAGT. CDR3 region: CASSVQEGAGGYTF. The DNA for the CDR3 is TGTGCCAGCAGTGTCCAGGAGGGGGCTGGCGGCTACACCTTC.

CDR3 loop: CASSYRTGQNTGELFF. The CDR3 coding sequence is TGTGCCAGCAGTTACCGGACAGGTCAGAACACCGGGGAGCTGTTTTTT. The chain links TRBV6-5 to TRBJ2-2; TRBD1 agrees at 7 bases. J gave up 1 base and V 2 bases, and 4 bases lay outside the gene matches. Germline V gives CDR1 MNHEY, CDR2 SVGAGI. The CDR3 has 16 residues.

This clone has a single count. The chain couples TRBV5-4 to TRBJ2-3; no firm D call. The V end was cut by 0 bases, the J end by 0 bases, with 8 bases between. The CDR3 contains 15 residues. Germline V gene sequence: CDR1 SGHNT, CDR2 YYREEE (reference sequence). The CDR3 coding sequence is TGTGCCAGCAGCTTGGACGGTGGTAGCACAGATACGCAGTATTTT. Its translation: CASSLDGGSTDTQYF.

CDR3 nucleotide sequence: TGCAGCGTTGAGTTGAGGGAGGGACAGGGGAGCTCCTACGAGCAGTACTTC. It yields the protein CSVELREGQGSSYEQYF. The chain has TRBV29-1 and TRBJ2-7, with 10 bases lining up with TRBD1. The ends lost 3 bases at V and 0 bases at J; junction bases unmatched: 11. In germline, CDR1 is SQVTM, CDR2 ANQGSEA. CDR3 length: 17 amino acids.

The table lists this clone with a count of one. This sequence joins TRBV5-3 and TRBJ2-5, with 10 bases lining up with TRBD2. TRBV5-3 is sorted into the ORF group, with uncertain function. The V and J ends lost 2 bases and 5 bases, in that order; junction bases with no gene match: 9. This CDR3 is built from 16 residues. The CDR3 protein is CARSLGSGRDGETQYF. DNA for the CDR3: TGTGCCAGAAGCTTAGGGAGCGGGAGGGACGGGGAGACCCAGTACTTC.